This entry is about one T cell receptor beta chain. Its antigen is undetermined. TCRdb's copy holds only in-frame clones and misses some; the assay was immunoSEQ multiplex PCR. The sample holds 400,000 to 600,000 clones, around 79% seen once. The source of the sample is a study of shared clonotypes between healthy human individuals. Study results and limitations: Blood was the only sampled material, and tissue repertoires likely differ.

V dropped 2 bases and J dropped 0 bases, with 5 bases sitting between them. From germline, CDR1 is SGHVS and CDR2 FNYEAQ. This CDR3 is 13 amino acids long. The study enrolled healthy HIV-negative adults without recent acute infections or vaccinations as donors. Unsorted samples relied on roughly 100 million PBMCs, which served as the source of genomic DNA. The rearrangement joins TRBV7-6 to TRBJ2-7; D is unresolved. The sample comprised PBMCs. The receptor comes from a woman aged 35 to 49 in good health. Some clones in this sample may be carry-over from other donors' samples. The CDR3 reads CASSLSSSYEQYF. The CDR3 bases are TGTGCCAGCAGCTTATCCAGCTCCTACGAGCAGTACTTC.